This TCR beta chain was recovered during a study of cytomegalovirus exposure and HLA in healthy donors. 60 Vbeta and 13 Jbeta primers were used in PCR. Method: immunoSEQ multiplex PCR; TCRdb's copy keeps in-frame clones and lacks some. The sample lists about 160,000 clones, roughly 80% occurring once. Deletions cut 0 bases from V and 0 bases from J, with 21 bases between. The CDR3 spans 20 residues. Germline CDR1 MNHNS, CDR2 SASEGT. J is TRBJ1-5 and V is TRBV6-1, with D perhaps matching TRBD1 (5 bases). This TCR was sampled from a woman aged 30 to 39 in good health and CMV-seronegative. Sequenced sample: PBMCs. Here the CDR3 reads CASSEAVAGKNFFSNQPQHF. Here the CDR3 DNA reads TGTGCCAGCAGTGAAGCGGTGGCAGGGAAGAACTTCTTTAGCAATCAGCCCCAGCATTTT.